This TCR beta chain was recovered during a study of OX40 agonist ivuxolimab in advanced cancers. Study information: Cohort: around 83% men, mean age around 55, aged roughly 20 to 79. Three patients, one with hepatocellular carcinoma and two with cutaneous melanoma, achieved partial responses.

The method was immunoSEQ multiplex PCR; TCRdb's version includes in-frame clones alone and lacks a portion of them. The profile shows about 83,000 clones, around 84% of them singletons. Germline V CDR1 and CDR2: SGHAT, FQNNGV. V was pared by 5 bases and J by 5 bases, with 12 bases between. This CDR3 has 13 residues. Of note for this clone: The antigen is not known.

Study findings and constraints: Clonal expansion by week 6 occurred in CD4+ and CD8+ blood T cells (at 0.1 to 3.0 mg/kg). Researchers did not determine the expanded peripheral T cells' antigen specificity.

The chain links TRBV11-2 to TRBJ1-1; D is perhaps TRBD1 (5 bases). The receptor was isolated from an adult with an advanced solid tumor such as melanoma, head and neck, liver or kidney cancer. Sample: CD4+ or CD8+ T cells sorted from blood, taken in a trial of the OX40 agonist ivuxolimab. Here the CDR3 reads CASSIGRGTEAFF. As DNA, the CDR3 is TGTGCCAGCAGCATTGGTAGGGGAACTGAAGCTTTCTTT.